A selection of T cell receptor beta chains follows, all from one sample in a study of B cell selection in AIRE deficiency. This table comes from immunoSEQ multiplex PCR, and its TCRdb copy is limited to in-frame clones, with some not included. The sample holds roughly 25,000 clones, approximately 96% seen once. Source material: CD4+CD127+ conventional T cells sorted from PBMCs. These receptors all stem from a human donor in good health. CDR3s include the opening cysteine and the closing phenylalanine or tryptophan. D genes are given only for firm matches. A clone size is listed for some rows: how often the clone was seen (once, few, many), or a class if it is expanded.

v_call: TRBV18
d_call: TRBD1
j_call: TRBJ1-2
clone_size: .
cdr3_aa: CASSPDGTVYGYTF
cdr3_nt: TGTGCCAGCTCCCCGGACGGGACAGTCTATGGCTACACCTTC

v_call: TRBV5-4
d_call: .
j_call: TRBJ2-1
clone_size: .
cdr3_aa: CASSWKTRSTNNEQFF
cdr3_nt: TGTGCCAGCAGCTGGAAGACTCGCTCCACTAACAATGAGCAGTTCTTC

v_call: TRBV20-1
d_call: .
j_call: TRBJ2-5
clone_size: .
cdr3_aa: CSARQETQYF
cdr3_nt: TGCAGTGCTAGACAAGAGACCCAGTACTTC

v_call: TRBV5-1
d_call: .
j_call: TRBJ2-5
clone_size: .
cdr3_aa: CASSYAETQYF
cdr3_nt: TGCGCCAGCAGCTATGCGGAGACCCAGTACTTC

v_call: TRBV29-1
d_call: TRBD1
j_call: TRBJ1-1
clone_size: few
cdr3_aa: CSATRTGGLEAFF
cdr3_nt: TGCAGCGCGACAAGGACAGGGGGCTTAGAAGCTTTCTTT

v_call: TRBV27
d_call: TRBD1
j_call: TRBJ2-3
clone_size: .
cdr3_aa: CASSGQGDTQYF
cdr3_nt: TGTGCCAGCAGTGGACAGGGAGATACGCAGTATTTT

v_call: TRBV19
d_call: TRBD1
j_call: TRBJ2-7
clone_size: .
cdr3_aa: CASSLTGTGVREQYF
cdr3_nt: TGTGCCAGTAGTCTCACCGGGACAGGGGTGCGGGAGCAGTACTTC

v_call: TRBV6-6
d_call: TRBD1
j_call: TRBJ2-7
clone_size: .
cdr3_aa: CASSRGQGISYEQYF
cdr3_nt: TGTGCCAGCAGTAGGGGACAGGGGATCTCCTACGAGCAGTACTTC

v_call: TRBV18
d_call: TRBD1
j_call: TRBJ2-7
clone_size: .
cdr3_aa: CASSPGQGAYEQYF
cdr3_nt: TGTGCCAGCTCCCCAGGACAGGGCGCCTACGAGCAGTACTTC

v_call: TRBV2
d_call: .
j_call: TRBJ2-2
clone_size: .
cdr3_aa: CASRRDTGELFF
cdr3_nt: TGTGCCAGCAGGAGGGATACCGGGGAGCTGTTTTTT

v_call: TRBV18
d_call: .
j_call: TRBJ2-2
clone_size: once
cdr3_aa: CASSPLITGELFF
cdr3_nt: TGTGCCAGCTCACCCCTCATCACCGGGGAGCTGTTTTTT

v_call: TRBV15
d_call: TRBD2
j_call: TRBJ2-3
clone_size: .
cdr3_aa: CATSRDHPRVLAGPDTQYF
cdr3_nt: TGTGCCACCAGCAGAGATCACCCCCGCGTTCTAGCGGGACCAGATACGCAGTATTTT

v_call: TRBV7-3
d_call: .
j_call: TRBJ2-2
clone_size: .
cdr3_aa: CASSLTFNTGELFF
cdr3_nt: TGTGCCAGCAGCTTAACGTTCAACACCGGGGAGCTGTTTTTT

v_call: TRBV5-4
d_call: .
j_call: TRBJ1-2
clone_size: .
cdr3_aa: CASSGTRDLANYGYTF
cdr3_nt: TGTGCCAGCAGCGGAACCCGGGACTTAGCTAACTATGGCTACACCTTC

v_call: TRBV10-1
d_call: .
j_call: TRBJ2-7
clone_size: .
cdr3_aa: CASTQDWDGFACEQYF
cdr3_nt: TGCGCCAGCACCCAGGACTGGGACGGCTTCGCATGCGAGCAGTACTTC

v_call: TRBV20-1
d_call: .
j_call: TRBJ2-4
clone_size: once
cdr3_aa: CSATSQNIQYF
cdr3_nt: TGCAGTGCCACCTCGCAAAACATTCAGTACTTC

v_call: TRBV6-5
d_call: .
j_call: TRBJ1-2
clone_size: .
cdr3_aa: CASTSGGGYTF
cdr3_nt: TGTGCCAGCACCTCGGGGGGTGGCTACACCTTC

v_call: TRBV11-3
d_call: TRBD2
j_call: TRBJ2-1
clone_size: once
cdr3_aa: CASSPPQASGRAGEQFF
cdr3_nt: TGTGCCAGCAGCCCCCCCCAAGCTAGCGGGAGGGCCGGTGAGCAGTTCTTC

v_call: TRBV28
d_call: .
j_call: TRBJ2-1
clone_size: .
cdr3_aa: CASSLPYNEQFF
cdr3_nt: TGTGCCAGCAGTTTACCCTACAATGAGCAGTTCTTC

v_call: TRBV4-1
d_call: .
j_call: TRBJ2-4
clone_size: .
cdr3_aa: CASSLTGVPAGVAKNIQYF
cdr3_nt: TGCGCCAGCAGCCTAACAGGGGTACCAGCGGGGGTAGCCAAAAACATTCAGTACTTC

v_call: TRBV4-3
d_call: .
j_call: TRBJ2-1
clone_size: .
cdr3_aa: CASSQGDEQFF
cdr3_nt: TGCGCCAGCAGCCAAGGAGATGAGCAGTTCTTC

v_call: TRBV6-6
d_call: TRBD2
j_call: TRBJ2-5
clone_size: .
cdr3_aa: CASSQIAGGAETQYF
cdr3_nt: TGTGCCAGCAGTCAGATAGCGGGAGGGGCAGAGACCCAGTACTTC

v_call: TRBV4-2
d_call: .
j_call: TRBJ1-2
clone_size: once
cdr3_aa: CASSQDTGGRAGGYTF
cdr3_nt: TGTGCCAGCAGCCAAGATACTGGGGGGAGAGCCGGTGGCTACACCTTC

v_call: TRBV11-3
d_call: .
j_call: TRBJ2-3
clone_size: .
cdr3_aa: CASSAGQTTDTQYF
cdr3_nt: TGTGCCAGCAGCGCGGGACAAACCACAGATACGCAGTATTTT

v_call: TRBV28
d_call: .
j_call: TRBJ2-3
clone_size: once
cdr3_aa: CASSFGPMADTQYF
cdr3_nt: TGTGCCAGCAGTTTCGGCCCTATGGCAGATACGCAGTATTTT

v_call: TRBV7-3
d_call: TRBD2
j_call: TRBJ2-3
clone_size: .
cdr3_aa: CASSSRLAGGLADTQYF
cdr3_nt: TGTGCCAGCAGCTCCCGACTAGCGGGAGGTTTGGCAGATACGCAGTATTTT

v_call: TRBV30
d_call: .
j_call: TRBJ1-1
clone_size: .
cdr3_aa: CAWREGYTEAFF
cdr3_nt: TGTGCCTGGAGGGAGGGATACACTGAAGCTTTCTTT

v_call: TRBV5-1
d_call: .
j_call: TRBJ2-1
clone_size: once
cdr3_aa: CASSQGESYNEQFF
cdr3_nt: TGCGCCAGCAGCCAGGGAGAGAGTTACAATGAGCAGTTCTTC

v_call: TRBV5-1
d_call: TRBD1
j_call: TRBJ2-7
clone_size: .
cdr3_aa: CASSLDRLYEQYF
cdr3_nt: TGCGCCAGCAGTTTGGACAGGCTCTACGAGCAGTACTTC

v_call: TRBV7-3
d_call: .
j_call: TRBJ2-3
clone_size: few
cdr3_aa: CASSLQPRTGGATDTQYF
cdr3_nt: TGTGCCAGCAGCCTCCAACCCCGGACGGGCGGAGCTACAGATACGCAGTATTTT

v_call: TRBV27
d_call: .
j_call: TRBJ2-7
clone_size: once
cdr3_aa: CASSFARGEQYF
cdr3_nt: TGTGCCAGCAGTTTCGCTCGCGGCGAGCAGTACTTC

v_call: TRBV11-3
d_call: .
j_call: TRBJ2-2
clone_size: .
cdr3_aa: CASSLAGRIGELFF
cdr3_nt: TGTGCCAGCAGCTTAGCGGGGAGAATCGGGGAGCTGTTTTTT

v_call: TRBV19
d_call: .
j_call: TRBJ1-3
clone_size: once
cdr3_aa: CASAGRSGNTIYF
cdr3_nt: TGTGCCAGTGCGGGACGGTCTGGAAACACCATATATTTT

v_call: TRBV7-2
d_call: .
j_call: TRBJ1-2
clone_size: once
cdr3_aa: CASSLGGAFYGYTF
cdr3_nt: TGTGCCAGCAGCTTAGGTGGGGCTTTCTATGGCTACACCTTC

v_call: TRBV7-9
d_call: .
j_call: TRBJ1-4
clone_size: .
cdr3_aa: CASSLQGATNEKLFF
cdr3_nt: TGTGCCAGCAGCTTGCAGGGAGCAACTAATGAAAAACTGTTTTTT

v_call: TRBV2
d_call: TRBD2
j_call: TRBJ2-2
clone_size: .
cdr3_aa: CASTETSLRVAGELFF
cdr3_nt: TGTGCCAGCACCGAGACTAGCCTGCGCGTCGCCGGGGAGCTGTTTTTT

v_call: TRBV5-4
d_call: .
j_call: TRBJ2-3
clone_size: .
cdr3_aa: CASSSSRTAGTQYF
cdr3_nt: TGTGCCAGCAGCTCATCCCGGACAGCTGGTACGCAGTATTTT

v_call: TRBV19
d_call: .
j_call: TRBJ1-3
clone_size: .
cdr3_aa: CASRPIDSPSGNTIYF
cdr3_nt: TGTGCCAGTAGGCCAATCGATTCGCCCTCTGGAAACACCATATATTTT

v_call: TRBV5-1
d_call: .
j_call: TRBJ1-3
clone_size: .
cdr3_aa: CASSSIQAPTSVYF
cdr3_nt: TGTGCCAGCAGCTCCATACAGGCCCCCACCTCCGTATATTTT

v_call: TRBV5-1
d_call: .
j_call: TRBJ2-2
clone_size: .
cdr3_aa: CASKVVPNTGELFF
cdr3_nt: TGCGCCAGCAAGGTCGTTCCGAACACCGGGGAGCTGTTTTTT

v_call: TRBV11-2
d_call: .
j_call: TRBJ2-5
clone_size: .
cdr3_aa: CASSPRRGGLGETQYF
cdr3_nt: TGTGCCAGCAGCCCCCGCCGAGGGGGTCTCGGGGAGACCCAGTACTTC

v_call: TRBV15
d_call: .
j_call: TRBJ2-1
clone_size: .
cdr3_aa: CATSRAGQGDEQFF
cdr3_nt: TGTGCCACCAGCAGGGCGGGGCAGGGGGATGAGCAGTTCTTC

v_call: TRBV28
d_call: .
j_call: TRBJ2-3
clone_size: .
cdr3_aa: CASSTDTQYF
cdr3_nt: TGTGCCAGCAGCACAGATACGCAGTATTTT

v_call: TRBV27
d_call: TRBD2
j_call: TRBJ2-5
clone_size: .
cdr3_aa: CASGSRGALGETQYF
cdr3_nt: TGTGCCAGCGGGTCGCGGGGGGCGCTTGGAGAGACCCAGTACTTC

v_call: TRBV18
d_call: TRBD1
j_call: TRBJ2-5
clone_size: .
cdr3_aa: CASSPRDRVETQYF
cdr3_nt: TGTGCCAGCTCACCCCGGGACAGGGTTGAGACCCAGTACTTC

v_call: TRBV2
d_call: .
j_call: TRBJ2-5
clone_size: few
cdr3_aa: CATAGVNYQETQYF
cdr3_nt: TGTGCCACCGCAGGGGTGAATTACCAAGAGACCCAGTACTTC

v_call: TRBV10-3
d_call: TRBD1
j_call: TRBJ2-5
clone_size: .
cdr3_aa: CAISGDRTGGDETQYF
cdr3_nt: TGTGCCATCAGTGGGGATCGGACAGGGGGCGATGAGACCCAGTACTTC

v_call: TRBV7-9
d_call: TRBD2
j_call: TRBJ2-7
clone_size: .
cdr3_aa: CASSSGTSGYEQYF
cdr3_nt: TGTGCCAGCAGCTCCGGGACTAGCGGCTACGAGCAGTACTTC

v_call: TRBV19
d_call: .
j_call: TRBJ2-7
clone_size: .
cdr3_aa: CASSPTLGEQYF
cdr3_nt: TGTGCCAGTAGTCCGACCCTGGGCGAGCAGTACTTC

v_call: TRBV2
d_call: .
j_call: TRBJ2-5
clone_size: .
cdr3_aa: CASKDEGGEGETQYF
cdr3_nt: TGTGCCAGCAAAGATGAGGGGGGCGAAGGAGAGACCCAGTACTTC

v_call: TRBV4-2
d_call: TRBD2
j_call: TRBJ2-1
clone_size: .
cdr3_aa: CASSRKTSGNSYNEQFF
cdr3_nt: TGTGCCAGCAGCCGGAAGACTAGCGGCAACTCCTACAATGAGCAGTTCTTC

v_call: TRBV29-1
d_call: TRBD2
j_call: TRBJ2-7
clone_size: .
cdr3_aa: CSVGGMGGSYEQYF
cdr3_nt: TGCAGCGTTGGGGGAATGGGAGGGTCCTACGAGCAGTACTTC

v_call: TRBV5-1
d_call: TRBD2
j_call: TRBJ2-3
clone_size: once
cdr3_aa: CASSSGLAGAFLTDTQYF
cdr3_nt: TGCGCCAGCAGCTCGGGACTAGCGGGAGCATTTTTGACAGATACGCAGTATTTT

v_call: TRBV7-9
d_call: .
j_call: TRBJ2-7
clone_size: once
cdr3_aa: CASSLGSYEQYF
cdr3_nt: TGTGCCAGCAGCCTAGGCTCCTACGAGCAGTACTTC

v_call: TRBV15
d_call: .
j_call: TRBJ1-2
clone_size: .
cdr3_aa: CATSSRDTLLGDYGYTF
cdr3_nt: TGTGCCACCAGCTCCCGGGACACCCTCCTCGGGGACTATGGCTACACCTTC

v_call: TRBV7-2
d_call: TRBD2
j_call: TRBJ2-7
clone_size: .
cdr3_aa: CASSLLAGSNEQYF
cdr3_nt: TGTGCCAGCAGCTTACTAGCGGGATCTAACGAGCAGTACTTC

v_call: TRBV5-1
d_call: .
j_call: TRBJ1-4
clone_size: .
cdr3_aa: CASSMQAATNEKLFF
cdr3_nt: TGCGCCAGCAGCATGCAGGCTGCCACTAATGAAAAACTGTTTTTT